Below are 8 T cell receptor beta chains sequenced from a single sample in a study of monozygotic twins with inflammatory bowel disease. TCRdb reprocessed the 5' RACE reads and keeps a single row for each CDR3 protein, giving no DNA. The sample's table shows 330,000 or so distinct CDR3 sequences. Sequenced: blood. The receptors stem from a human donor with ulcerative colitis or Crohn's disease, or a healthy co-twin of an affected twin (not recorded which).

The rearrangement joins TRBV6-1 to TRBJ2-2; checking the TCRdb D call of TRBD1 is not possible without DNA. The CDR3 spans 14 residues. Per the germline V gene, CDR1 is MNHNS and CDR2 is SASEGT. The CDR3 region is CASRAGRNTGELFF.

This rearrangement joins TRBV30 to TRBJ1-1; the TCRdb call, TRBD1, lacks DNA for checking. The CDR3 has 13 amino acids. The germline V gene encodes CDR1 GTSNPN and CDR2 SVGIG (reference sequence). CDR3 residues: CAWSVIAGIEAFF. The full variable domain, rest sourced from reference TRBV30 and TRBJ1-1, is SQTIHQWPATLVQPVGSPLSLECTVEGTSNPNLYWYRQAAGRGLQLLFYSVGIGQISSEVPQNLSASRPQDRQFILSSKKLLLSDSGFYLCAWSVIAGIEAFFGQGTRLTVV.

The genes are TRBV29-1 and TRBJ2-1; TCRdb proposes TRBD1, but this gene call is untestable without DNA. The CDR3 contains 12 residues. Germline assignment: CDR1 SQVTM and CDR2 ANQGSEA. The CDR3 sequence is CSGADWGNEQFF.

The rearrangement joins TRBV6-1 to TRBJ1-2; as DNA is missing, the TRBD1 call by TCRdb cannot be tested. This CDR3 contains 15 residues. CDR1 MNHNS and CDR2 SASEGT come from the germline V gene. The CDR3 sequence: CASSPPGVRNYGYTF.

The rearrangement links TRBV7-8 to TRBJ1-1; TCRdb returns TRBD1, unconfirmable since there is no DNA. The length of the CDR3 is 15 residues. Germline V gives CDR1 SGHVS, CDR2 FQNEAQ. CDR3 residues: CASSYSDSLLVRAFF. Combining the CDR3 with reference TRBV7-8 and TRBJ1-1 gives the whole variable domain GAGVSQSPRYKVAKRGQDVALRCDPISGHVSLFWYQQALGQGPEFLTYFQNEAQLDKSGLPSDRFFAERPEGSVSTLKIQRTQQEDSAVYLCASSYSDSLLVRAFFGQGTRLTVV.

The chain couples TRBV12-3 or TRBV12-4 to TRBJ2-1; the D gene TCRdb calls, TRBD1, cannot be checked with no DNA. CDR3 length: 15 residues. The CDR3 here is CASATAGTVYNEQFF.

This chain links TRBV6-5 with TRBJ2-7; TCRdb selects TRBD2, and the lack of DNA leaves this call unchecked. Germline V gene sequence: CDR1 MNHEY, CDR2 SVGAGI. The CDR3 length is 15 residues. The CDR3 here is CASSYIAGPRYEQYF.

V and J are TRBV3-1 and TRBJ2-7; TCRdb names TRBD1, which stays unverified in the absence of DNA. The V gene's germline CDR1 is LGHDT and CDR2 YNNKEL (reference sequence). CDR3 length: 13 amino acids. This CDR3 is CASSLAGQTEQYF.